This entry lists 6 T cell receptor beta chains sequenced from one sample in a study of T cell responses to AZD1222 COVID-19 vaccine. Profiling relied on immunoSEQ multiplex PCR, and the TCRdb table lists in-frame clones only, not all of them. The sample carries just under 75,000 clones, around three quarters recorded once. Material: peripheral blood, obtained 28 days after the second AZD1222 dose. Receptors originate from an adult who received the AZD1222 COVID-19 vaccine.

The chain uses TRBV5-1 and TRBJ2-6; TRBD1 aligns across 10 bases. CDR1 is SGHRS and CDR2 is YFSETQ in the germline V gene. The CDR3 extends over 17 amino acids. The V segment lost 4 bases and the J segment 3 bases; nucleotides outside the gene matches: 7. CDR3 sequence: CASSDGQGVVGANVLTF. CDR3 DNA sequence: TGCGCCAGCAGCGACGGACAGGGGGTTGTTGGGGCCAACGTCCTGACTTTC.

V and J are TRBV6-2 or TRBV6-3 and TRBJ2-5; D is unclear. The CDR3 contains 13 residues. Looked up from germline, CDR1 is MNHEY and CDR2 is SVGEGT. With 0 bases removed from V and 5 bases from J, the gap between germline ends came to 7 bases. This CDR3 is CASSYSVVETQYF. DNA for the CDR3: TGTGCCAGCAGTTACTCAGTCGTCGAGACCCAGTACTTC.

The chain joins TRBV10-3 to TRBJ2-1, with D uncertain. The CDR3 spans 15 residues. Trimming took 10 bases from V and 2 from J, leaving 18 bases between them. The germline CDR1 and CDR2 sequences are ENHRY and SYGVKD. CDR3 nucleotides: TGTGCCACAGCGCAGGAACAGAATGCCTACAATGAGCAGTTCTTC. Residues: CATAQEQNAYNEQFF.

This chain links TRBV7-9 with TRBJ1-1, with 7 nucleotides matching TRBD1. CDR1 is SEHNR, CDR2 FQNEAQ, per germline (reference sequence). J was trimmed by 1 base and V by 5 bases; bases with no gene match: 4. The CDR3 consists of 14 residues. The CDR3: CASSPGQTNTEAFF. CDR3 nucleotides: TGTGCCAGCAGCCCGGGACAGACGAACACTGAAGCTTTCTTT.

This sequence joins TRBV7-9 and TRBJ2-5; TRBD1 might be the D (6 bases). CDR3 length equals 15 residues. The germline V and J ends were trimmed by 0 bases and 9 bases, with 17 bases remaining between them. CDR1 is SEHNR and CDR2 is FQNEAQ in the germline V gene (reference sequence). CDR3 bases: TGTGCCAGCAGCTTAGCGGAGACAGGAGCTAGGGCCCAGTACTTC. Its protein is CASSLAETGARAQYF.

The chain has TRBV27 and TRBJ1-1, with 9 bases identical to TRBD1. V gave up 2 bases and J gave up 3 bases; unmatched junction bases: 10. The germline CDR1 and CDR2 sequences are MNHEY and SMNVEV (reference sequence). The CDR3 is made up of 17 amino acids. CDR3 protein: CASSLAGTGTLYTEAFF. The CDR3 DNA reads as TGTGCCAGCAGTTTAGCCGGGACAGGGACTTTGTACACTGAAGCTTTCTTT.